The 21 T cell receptor beta chains listed next were all sequenced from one sample in a study of blood T cell repertoires in COVID-19. Only in-frame clones appear in the TCRdb table, and some are missing; sequencing was by immunoSEQ multiplex PCR. The data hold some 130,000 clones, with over 80% observed a single time. Sample: PBMCs or T cells enriched from blood (not recorded which). The source is a man aged 25-45 years who had recovered from COVID-19.

V usage is TRBV6-5 and J usage is TRBJ2-7; maybe TRBD2 (5 bases). The CDR3 is 14 amino acids. V lost 2 bases and J 6 bases, leaving 14 bases between the germline ends. Germline V lookup: CDR1 MNHEY, CDR2 SVGAGI. This CDR3 reads CASSYLEGGGEQYV. The DNA for the CDR3 is TGTGCCAGCAGTTACCTCGAAGGAGGTGGCGAGCAGTACGTC.

The rearrangement uses TRBV5-1 and TRBJ1-6, with TRBD1 matching 7 bases. Germline V gene lookup returns CDR1 SGHRS and CDR2 YFSETQ. This CDR3 contains 14 residues. The V gene end was trimmed by 4 bases and the J gene end by 6 bases; junction bases not matched to a gene: 4. The CDR3 DNA reads TGCGCCAGCAGCGCGGGACAGTTTAATTCACCCCTCCACTTT. Amino acid sequence: CASSAGQFNSPLHF.

The V and J genes are TRBV23-1 and TRBJ1-4, with 7 bases fitting TRBD1. TRBV23-1 is given ORF status, its function remaining uncertain. Trimming at V came to 9 bases and at J to 7 bases, leaving 11 bases not matched to a gene. CDR3 length: 14 residues. The CDR3 protein is CASNTGAQGEKLFF. As DNA, the CDR3 is TGCGCCAGTAATACAGGGGCCCAGGGTGAAAAACTGTTTTTT.

The chain joins TRBV5-1 to TRBJ1-2; 7 bases line up with TRBD1. Germline lookup yields CDR1 SGHRS and CDR2 YFSETQ. V gave up 0 bases and J gave up 5 bases; unmatched junction bases: 10. CDR3 size: 16 residues. The CDR3 sequence: CASSLAPTTGTYGYTF. As DNA, the CDR3 is TGCGCCAGCAGCTTGGCACCAACGACAGGGACATATGGCTACACCTTC.

The count of this clone is one. The chain links TRBV6-8 to TRBJ2-1; 14 positions match TRBD2. V dropped 6 bases and J dropped 9; count of bases not matched to a gene: 10. The germline gives CDR1 MNHGY, CDR2 SAAAGT. The CDR3 totals 16 residues. The CDR3 sequence is CASRPETSGGAFEQFF. The CDR3 region has the DNA TGTGCCAGCAGGCCCGAGACTAGCGGGGGGGCCTTTGAGCAGTTCTTC.

The rearrangement joins TRBV19 to TRBJ1-6; tentatively, D is TRBD1 (5 bases). CDR1 is LNHDA and CDR2 is SQIVND in the germline V gene (reference sequence). V was pared by 5 bases and J by 2 bases, with 7 bases between. CDR3 length equals 14 residues. CDR3 amino acids: CASSDSPYNSPLHF. CDR3 nucleotide sequence: TGTGCCAGTAGTGACAGTCCCTATAATTCACCCCTCCACTTT.

This clone was detected a few times. V and J are TRBV5-1 and TRBJ2-1, with 9 bases matching TRBD2. The length of the CDR3 is 14 residues. The V gene end was trimmed by 2 bases and the J gene end by 6 bases; junction bases not matched to a gene: 3. CDR1 and CDR2 from the germline V gene are SGHRS and YFSETQ. The CDR3 is CASSLLAGANEQFF. The CDR3 DNA is TGCGCCAGCAGCTTATTAGCGGGGGCCAATGAGCAGTTCTTC.

This sequence joins TRBV2 and TRBJ2-7; maybe TRBD1 (6 bases). CDR3 size: 13 residues. The V and J ends lost 5 bases and 3 bases respectively, with 11 bases between them. Germline CDR1 reads SNHLY; CDR2 reads FYNNEI. The CDR3 region has the DNA TGTGCCAGCAGTCCCTCGACAGGCTACGAGCAGTACGTC. The encoded protein is CASSPSTGYEQYV.

The rearrangement joins TRBV2 to TRBJ2-3; D might be TRBD2 (6 bases). CDR1 and CDR2 from the germline V gene are SNHLY and FYNNEI. V was trimmed by 8 bases and J by 3 bases, leaving 15 bases between them. This CDR3 comprises 14 residues. Here the CDR3 DNA reads TGTGCCAGCTCTACACAGGAGGGGACAGATACGCAGTATTTT. This gives the protein CASSTQEGTDTQYF.

The gene calls are TRBV6-5 and TRBJ1-1; D possibly corresponds to TRBD1 (6 bases). CDR3 length: 15 residues. The V end was cut by 7 bases, the J end by 3 bases, with 18 bases between. Germline assignment: CDR1 MNHEY and CDR2 SVGAGI. In DNA, the CDR3 is TGTGCCAGCACCATCTCGGACAGTCATGACACTGAAGCTTTCTTT. The encoded protein is CASTISDSHDTEAFF.

The V and J genes are TRBV4-1 and TRBJ2-1; D may be TRBD2 (6 bases). The CDR3 has 15 residues. Germline lookup yields CDR1 MGHRA and CDR2 YSYEKL. V lost 5 bases and J 8 bases, leaving 19 bases between the germline ends. The CDR3 region has the DNA TGCGCCAGCAGCATAACCGGGGGTTTTCACTATGAGCAGTTCTTC. This translates into CASSITGGFHYEQFF.

V usage is TRBV7-9 and J usage is TRBJ2-3, with a possible D match to TRBD2 (6 bases). The germline V gene has CDR1 SEHNR and CDR2 FQNEAQ (reference sequence). The V gene lost 2 bases and the J gene lost 1 base, with 16 bases spanning the gap. The CDR3 consists of 17 residues. The CDR3 coding sequence is TGTGCCAGCAGCTTATTGATGGGGCGGGAAGGCACAGATACGCAGTATTTT. Amino acids: CASSLLMGREGTDTQYF.

This clone was seen a few times. The chain employs TRBV6-6 and TRBJ2-5; 12 nucleotides agree with TRBD2. Germline CDR1 reads MNHNY; CDR2 reads SVGAGI (reference sequence). Unmatched junction bases numbered 4, after V lost 8 bases and J lost 0 bases. The CDR3 runs to 15 residues. CDR3 sequence: CASPRLAGDQETQYF. Written as DNA, the CDR3 is TGTGCCAGCCCAAGACTAGCGGGGGACCAAGAGACCCAGTACTTC.

The V and J genes are TRBV5-4 and TRBJ2-2, with D perhaps TRBD2 (5 bases). Deletions cut 3 bases from V and 2 bases from J, with 8 bases between. The germline V gene encodes CDR1 SGHNT and CDR2 YYREEE (reference sequence). The CDR3 loop spans 14 amino acids. The CDR3 spells CASSSGLNTGELFF. The CDR3 coding sequence is TGTGCCAGCAGCTCCGGACTCAACACCGGGGAGCTGTTTTTT.

The rearrangement links TRBV6-5 to TRBJ1-2; tentative D call: TRBD1 (6 bases). Trimming left V 5 bases short and J 4 bases short, with 14 bases between. Germline loops: CDR1 MNHEY, CDR2 SVGAGI. The CDR3 totals 14 residues. For the CDR3, the DNA is TGTGCCAGCAGTCGGGCACAGGGCGGCTATGGCTACACCTTC. It specifies CASSRAQGGYGYTF.

The gene calls are TRBV5-1 and TRBJ1-1, with D uncertain. Germline-derived CDR1 and CDR2 are SGHRS and YFSETQ. V lost 0 bases and J 3 bases, leaving 12 bases between the germline ends. The CDR3 is 15 amino acids. CDR3 region: CASSLAGTPDTEAFF. CDR3 DNA sequence: TGCGCCAGCAGCTTGGCAGGCACACCGGACACTGAAGCTTTCTTT. Using reference TRBV5-1 and TRBJ1-1 for the parts outside the CDR3, the full variable domain is KAGVTQTPRYLIKTRGQQVTLSCSPISGHRSVSWYQQTPGQGLQFLFEYFSETQRNKGNFPGRFSGRQFSNSRSEMNVSTLELGDSALYLCASSLAGTPDTEAFFGQGTRLTVV.

The V and J genes are TRBV25-1 and TRBJ2-7; a possible D gene is TRBD2 (7 bases). The CDR3 has 17 amino acids. From germline, CDR1 is MGHDK and CDR2 SYGVNS. V lost 1 base to trimming and J lost 2 bases, with 18 bases between them. The CDR3 spells CASSELSGGSIPYEQYF. The DNA for the CDR3 is TGTGCCAGCAGTGAATTATCGGGGGGCTCGATACCCTACGAGCAGTACTTC.

This clone was seen only a few times. The rearrangement links TRBV19 to TRBJ2-3, with TRBD2 matching over 8 bases. The CDR3 covers 15 residues. V dropped 4 bases and J dropped 6; count of bases not matched to a gene: 9. Germline CDR1 and CDR2: LNHDA and SQIVND (reference sequence). CDR3 coding DNA: TGTGCCAGTAGTAATCTAGCGGGCTCCCGGGATACGCAGTATTTT. Translated: CASSNLAGSRDTQYF.

This clone has just a few counts. The rearrangement joins TRBV7-9 to TRBJ1-4, with TRBD1 matching over 9 bases. The CDR3 has 14 amino acids. V shed 7 bases and J 7 bases; nucleotides not matched to a gene: 7. Germline V gives CDR1 SEHNR, CDR2 FQNEAQ (reference sequence). DNA of the CDR3: TGTGCCAGCACAGAGACAGGGGGGAGTGAAAAACTGTTTTTT. It codes for CASTETGGSEKLFF.

This rearrangement joins TRBV5-4 to TRBJ1-4; D perhaps matches TRBD1 (5 bases). This CDR3 spans 17 amino acids. The V gene's germline CDR1 is SGHNT and CDR2 YYREEE (reference sequence). V was trimmed by 7 bases and J by 7 bases, leaving 26 bases between them. The CDR3 here is CASSPGQGRAIGEKLFF. The CDR3 DNA sequence: TGTGCCAGCTCCCCAGGCCAGGGAAGGGCAATTGGTGAAAAACTGTTTTTT.

The V call is TRBV6-5, the J call TRBJ2-1; 9 bases agree with TRBD2. With 6 bases clipped from V and 12 bases from J, the junction kept 15 bases outside the gene matches. The germline CDR1 and CDR2 sequences are MNHEY and SVGAGI. The CDR3 contains 15 residues. Here the CDR3 reads CASSAGLAGVDWQFF. CDR3 bases: TGTGCCAGCAGCGCGGGTTTAGCGGGAGTGGACTGGCAGTTCTTC.